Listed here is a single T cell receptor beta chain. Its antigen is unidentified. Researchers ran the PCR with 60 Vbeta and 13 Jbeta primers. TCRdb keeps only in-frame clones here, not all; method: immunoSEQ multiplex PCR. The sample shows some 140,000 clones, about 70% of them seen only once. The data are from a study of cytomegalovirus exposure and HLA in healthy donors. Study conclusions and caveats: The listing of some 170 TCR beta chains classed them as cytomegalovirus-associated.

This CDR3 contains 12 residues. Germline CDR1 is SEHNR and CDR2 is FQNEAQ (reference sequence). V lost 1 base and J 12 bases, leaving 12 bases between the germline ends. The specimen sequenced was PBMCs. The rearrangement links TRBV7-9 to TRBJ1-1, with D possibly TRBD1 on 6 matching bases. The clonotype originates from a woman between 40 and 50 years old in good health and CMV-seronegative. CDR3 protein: CASSLEQGRTFF. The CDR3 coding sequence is TGTGCCAGCAGCTTAGAACAGGGTCGAACTTTCTTT.